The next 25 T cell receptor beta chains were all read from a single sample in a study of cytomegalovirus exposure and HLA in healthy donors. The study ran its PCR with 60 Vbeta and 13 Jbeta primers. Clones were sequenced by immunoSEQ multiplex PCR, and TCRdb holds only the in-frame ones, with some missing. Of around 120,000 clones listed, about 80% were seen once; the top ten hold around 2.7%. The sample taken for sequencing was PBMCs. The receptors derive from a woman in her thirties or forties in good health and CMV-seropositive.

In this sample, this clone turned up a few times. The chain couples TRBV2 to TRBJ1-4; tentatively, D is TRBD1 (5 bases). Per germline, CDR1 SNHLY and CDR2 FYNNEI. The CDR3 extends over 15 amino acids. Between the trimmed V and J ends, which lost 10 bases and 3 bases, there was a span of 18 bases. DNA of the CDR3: TGTGCCACCACGGGAGGGGCGTTAGCTAATGAAAAACTGTTTTTT. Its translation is CATTGGALANEKLFF.

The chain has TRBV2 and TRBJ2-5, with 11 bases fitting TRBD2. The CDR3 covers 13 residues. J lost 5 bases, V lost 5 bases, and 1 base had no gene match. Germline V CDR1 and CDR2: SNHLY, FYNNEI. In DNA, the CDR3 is TGTGCCAGCAGTTCTAGCGGGGGGGAGACCCAGTACTTC. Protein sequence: CASSSSGGETQYF. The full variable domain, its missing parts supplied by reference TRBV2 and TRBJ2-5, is EPEVTQTPSHQVTQMGQEVILRCVPISNHLYFYWYRQILGQKVEFLVSFYNNEISEKSEIFDDQFSVERPDGSNFTLKIRSTKLEDSAMYFCASSSSGGETQYFGPGTRLLVL.

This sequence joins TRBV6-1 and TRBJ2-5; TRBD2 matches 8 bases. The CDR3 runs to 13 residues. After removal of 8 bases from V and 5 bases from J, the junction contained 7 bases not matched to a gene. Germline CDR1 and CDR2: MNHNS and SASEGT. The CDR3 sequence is CASVDGGAETQYF. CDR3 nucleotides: TGTGCCAGCGTCGACGGGGGGGCGGAGACCCAGTACTTC.

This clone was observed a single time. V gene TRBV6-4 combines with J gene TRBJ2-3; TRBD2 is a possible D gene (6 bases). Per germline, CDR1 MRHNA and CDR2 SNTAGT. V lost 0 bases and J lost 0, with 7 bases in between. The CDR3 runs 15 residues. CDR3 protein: CASSDSGGSTDTQYF. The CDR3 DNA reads TGTGCCAGCAGTGACTCTGGAGGGAGCACAGATACGCAGTATTTT.

The CDR3 loop is CASSLQGVSYNEQFF. As DNA, the CDR3 is TGTGCCAGCAGCTTACAGGGGGTCTCCTACAATGAGCAGTTCTTC. The chain couples TRBV7-9 to TRBJ2-1, with 7 bases aligning to TRBD1. This CDR3 is built from 15 residues. Unmatched junction bases numbered 1, after V lost 2 bases and J lost 0 bases. Germline V gives CDR1 SEHNR, CDR2 FQNEAQ (reference sequence).

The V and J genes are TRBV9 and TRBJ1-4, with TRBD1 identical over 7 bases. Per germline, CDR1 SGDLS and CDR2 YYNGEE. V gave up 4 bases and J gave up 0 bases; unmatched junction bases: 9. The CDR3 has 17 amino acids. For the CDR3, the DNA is TGTGCCAGCAGCACACAGGGACAGCCAACAACTAATGAAAAACTGTTTTTT. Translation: CASSTQGQPTTNEKLFF.

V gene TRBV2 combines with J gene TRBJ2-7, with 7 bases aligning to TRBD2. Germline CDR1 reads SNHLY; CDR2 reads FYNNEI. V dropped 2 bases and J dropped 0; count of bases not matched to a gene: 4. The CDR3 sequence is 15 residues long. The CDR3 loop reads CASSEPASGSYEQYF. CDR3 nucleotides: TGTGCCAGCAGTGAACCGGCTAGCGGCTCCTACGAGCAGTACTTC.

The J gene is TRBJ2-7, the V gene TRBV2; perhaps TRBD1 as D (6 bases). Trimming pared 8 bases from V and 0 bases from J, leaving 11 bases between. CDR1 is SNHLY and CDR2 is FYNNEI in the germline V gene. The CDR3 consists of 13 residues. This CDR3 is CASGDRISYEQYF. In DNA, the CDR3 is TGTGCCAGCGGAGACAGGATCTCCTACGAGCAGTACTTC.

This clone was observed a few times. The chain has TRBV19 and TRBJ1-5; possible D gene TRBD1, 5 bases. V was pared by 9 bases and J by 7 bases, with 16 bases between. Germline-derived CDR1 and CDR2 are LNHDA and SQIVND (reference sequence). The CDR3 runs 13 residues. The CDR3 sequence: CASRAGEVQPQHF. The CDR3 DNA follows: TGTGCCAGCCGGGCGGGGGAAGTGCAGCCCCAGCATTTT.

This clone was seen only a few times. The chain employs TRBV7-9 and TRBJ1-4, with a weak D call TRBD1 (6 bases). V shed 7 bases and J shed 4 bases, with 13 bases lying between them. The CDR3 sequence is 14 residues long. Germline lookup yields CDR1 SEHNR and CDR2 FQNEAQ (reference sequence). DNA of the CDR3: TGTGCCAGCAACACTAGGGGGGGTAATGAAAAACTGTTTTTT. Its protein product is CASNTRGGNEKLFF.

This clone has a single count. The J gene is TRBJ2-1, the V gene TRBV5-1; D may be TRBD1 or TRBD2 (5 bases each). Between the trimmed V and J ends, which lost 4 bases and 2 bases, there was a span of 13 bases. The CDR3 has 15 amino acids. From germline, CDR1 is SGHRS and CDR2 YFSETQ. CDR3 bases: TGCGCCAGCAGCGTGGGACCGGAGACCTACAATGAGCAGTTCTTC. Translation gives CASSVGPETYNEQFF. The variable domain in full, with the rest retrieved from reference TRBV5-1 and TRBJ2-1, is KAGVTQTPRYLIKTRGQQVTLSCSPISGHRSVSWYQQTPGQGLQFLFEYFSETQRNKGNFPGRFSGRQFSNSRSEMNVSTLELGDSALYLCASSVGPETYNEQFFGPGTRLTVL.

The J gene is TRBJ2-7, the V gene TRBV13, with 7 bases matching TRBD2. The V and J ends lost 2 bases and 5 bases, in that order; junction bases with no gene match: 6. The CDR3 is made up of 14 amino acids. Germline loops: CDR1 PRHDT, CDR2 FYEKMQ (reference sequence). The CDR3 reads CASSLWGGWNEQYF. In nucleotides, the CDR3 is TGTGCCAGCAGCTTATGGGGGGGGTGGAACGAGCAGTACTTC. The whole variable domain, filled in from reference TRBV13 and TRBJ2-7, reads AAGVIQSPRHLIKEKRETATLKCYPIPRHDTVYWYQQGPGQDPQFLISFYEKMQSDKGSIPDRFSAQQFSDYHSELNMSSLELGDSALYFCASSLWGGWNEQYFGPGTRLTVT.

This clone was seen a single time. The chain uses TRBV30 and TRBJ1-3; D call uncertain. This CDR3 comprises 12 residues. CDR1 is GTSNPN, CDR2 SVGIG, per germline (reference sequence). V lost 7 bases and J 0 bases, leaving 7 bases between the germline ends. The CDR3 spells CASESSGNTIYF. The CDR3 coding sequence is TGTGCCTCCGAGAGCTCTGGAAACACCATATATTTT.

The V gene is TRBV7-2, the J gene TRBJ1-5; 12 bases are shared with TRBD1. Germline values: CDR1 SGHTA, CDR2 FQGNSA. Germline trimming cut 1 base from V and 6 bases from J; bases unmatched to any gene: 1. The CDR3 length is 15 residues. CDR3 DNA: TGTGCCAGCAGCTTAGGGGGACAGGGGGCTCAGCCCCAGCATTTT. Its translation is CASSLGGQGAQPQHF. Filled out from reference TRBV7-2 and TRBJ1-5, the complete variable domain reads GAGVSQSPSNKVTEKGKDVELRCDPISGHTALYWYRQSLGQGLEFLIYFQGNSAPDKSGLPSDRFSAERTGGSVSTLTIQRTQQEDSAVYLCASSLGGQGAQPQHFGDGTRLSIL.

Here the CDR3 reads CASSSNSDTQYF. CDR3 nucleotides: TGCGCCAGCAGCTCCAATTCCGATACGCAGTATTTT. The chain has TRBV5-1 and TRBJ2-3; D remains unclear. The germline V gene has CDR1 SGHRS and CDR2 YFSETQ. Trimming pared 3 bases from V and 6 bases from J, leaving 8 bases between. The CDR3 covers 12 residues. Full variable domain (rest looked up from reference TRBV5-1 and TRBJ2-3): KAGVTQTPRYLIKTRGQQVTLSCSPISGHRSVSWYQQTPGQGLQFLFEYFSETQRNKGNFPGRFSGRQFSNSRSEMNVSTLELGDSALYLCASSSNSDTQYFGPGTRLTVL.

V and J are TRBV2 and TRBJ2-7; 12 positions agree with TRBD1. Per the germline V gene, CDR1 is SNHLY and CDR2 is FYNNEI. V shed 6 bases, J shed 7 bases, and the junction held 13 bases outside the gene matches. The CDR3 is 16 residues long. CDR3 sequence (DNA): TGTGCCAGCAGGGCCGGGACAGGGGGCCCATCGGTGGAGCAGTACTTC. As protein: CASRAGTGGPSVEQYF. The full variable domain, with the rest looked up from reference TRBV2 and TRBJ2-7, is EPEVTQTPSHQVTQMGQEVILRCVPISNHLYFYWYRQILGQKVEFLVSFYNNEISEKSEIFDDQFSVERPDGSNFTLKIRSTKLEDSAMYFCASRAGTGGPSVEQYFGPGTRLTVT.

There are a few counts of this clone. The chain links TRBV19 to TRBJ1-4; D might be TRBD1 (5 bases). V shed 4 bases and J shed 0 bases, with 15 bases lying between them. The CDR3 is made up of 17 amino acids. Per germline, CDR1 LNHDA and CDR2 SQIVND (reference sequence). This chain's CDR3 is CASSTMMRGATNEKLFF. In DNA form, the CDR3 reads TGTGCCAGTAGTACCATGATGCGGGGGGCAACTAATGAAAAACTGTTTTTT.

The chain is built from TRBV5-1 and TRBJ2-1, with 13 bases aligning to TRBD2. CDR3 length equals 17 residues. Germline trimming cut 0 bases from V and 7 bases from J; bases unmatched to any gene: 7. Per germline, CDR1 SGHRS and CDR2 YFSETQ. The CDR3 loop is CASSLGPGLAGRNEQFF. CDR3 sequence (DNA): TGCGCCAGCAGCTTGGGACCGGGACTAGCGGGAAGGAATGAGCAGTTCTTC.

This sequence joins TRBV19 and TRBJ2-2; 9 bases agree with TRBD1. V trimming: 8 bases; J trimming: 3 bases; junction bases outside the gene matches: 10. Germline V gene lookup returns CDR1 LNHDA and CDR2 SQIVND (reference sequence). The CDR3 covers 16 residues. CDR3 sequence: CASYRDRVRDTGELFF. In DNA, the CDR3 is TGTGCCAGTTACCGGGACAGGGTCCGCGACACCGGGGAGCTGTTTTTT. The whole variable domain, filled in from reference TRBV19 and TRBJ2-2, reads DGGITQSPKYLFRKEGQNVTLSCEQNLNHDAMYWYRQDPGQGLRLIYYSQIVNDFQKGDIAEGYSVSREKKESFPLTVTSAQKNPTAFYLCASYRDRVRDTGELFFGEGSRLTVL.

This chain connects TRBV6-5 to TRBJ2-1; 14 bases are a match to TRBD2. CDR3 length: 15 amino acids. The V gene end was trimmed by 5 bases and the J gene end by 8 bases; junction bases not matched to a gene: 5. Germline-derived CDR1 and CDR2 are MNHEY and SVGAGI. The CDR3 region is CASSQTSGGAHEQFF. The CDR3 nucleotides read TGTGCCAGCAGTCAGACTAGCGGGGGGGCCCATGAGCAGTTCTTC.

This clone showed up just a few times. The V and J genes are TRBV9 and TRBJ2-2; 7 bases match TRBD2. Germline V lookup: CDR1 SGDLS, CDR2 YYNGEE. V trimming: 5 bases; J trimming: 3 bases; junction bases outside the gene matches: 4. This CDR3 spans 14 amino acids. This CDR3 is CASREGRDTGELFF. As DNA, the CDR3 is TGTGCCAGCAGAGAAGGGAGGGACACCGGGGAGCTGTTTTTT.

CDR3 sequence reads: CASSLGGLANTGELFF. For the CDR3, the DNA is TGTGCCAGCAGCTTAGGGGGACTAGCGAACACCGGGGAGCTGTTTTTT. J is TRBJ2-2 and V is TRBV7-2; 8 bases are a match to TRBD2. Germline V gives CDR1 SGHTA, CDR2 FQGNSA. The CDR3 extends over 16 amino acids. V trimming: 1 base; J trimming: 0 bases; junction bases outside the gene matches: 1.

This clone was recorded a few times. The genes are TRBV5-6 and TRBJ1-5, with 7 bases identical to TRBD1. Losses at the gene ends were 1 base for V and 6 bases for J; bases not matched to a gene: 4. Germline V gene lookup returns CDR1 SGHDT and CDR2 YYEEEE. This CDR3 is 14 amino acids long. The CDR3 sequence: CASSLWAGGQPQHF. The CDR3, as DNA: TGTGCCAGCAGCTTGTGGGCAGGGGGTCAGCCCCAGCATTTT.

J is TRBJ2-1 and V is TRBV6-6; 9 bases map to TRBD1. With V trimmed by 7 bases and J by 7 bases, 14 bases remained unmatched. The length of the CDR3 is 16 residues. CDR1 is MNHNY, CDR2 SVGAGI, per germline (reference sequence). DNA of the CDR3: TGTGCCAGCACCCTTTACCCGGGACAGGGTGGGAATGAGCAGTTCTTC. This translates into CASTLYPGQGGNEQFF.

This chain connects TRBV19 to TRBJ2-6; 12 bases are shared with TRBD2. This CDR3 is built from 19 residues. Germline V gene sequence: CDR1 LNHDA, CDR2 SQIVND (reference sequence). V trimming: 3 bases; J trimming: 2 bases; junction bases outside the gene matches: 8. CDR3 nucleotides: TGTGCCAGTAGTATCCAGGGACTAGCGGGCGCACCTGGGGCCAACGTCCTGACTTTC. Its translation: CASSIQGLAGAPGANVLTF.